This paragraph covers one T cell receptor (beta chain) sequence. Its antigen is still unknown. Documented time point: identical approximately nine-day culture without peptide (control). Cells were stimulated about 11 days with each of under 10 ELISpot-reactive neoantigens. The source of the sample is a study of PD-1 blockade in mismatch repair-deficient tumors. Broader study findings: After pembrolizumab, tumor-resident clones rose rapidly, then generally contracted before radiologic responses.

The CDR3 runs 14 residues. Trimming took 5 bases from V and 2 from J; bases not matched to a gene: 6. Germline-derived CDR1 and CDR2 are LNHDA and SQIVND (reference sequence). Clones were sequenced by immunoSEQ multiplex PCR, and TCRdb holds only the in-frame ones, with some missing. The table has over 11,000 clones, about nine tenths seen once. The receptor's source is an adult with mismatch repair-deficient cancer. The specimen comprised cells cultured in vitro, sampled from a patient treated with pembrolizumab. This rearrangement joins TRBV19 to TRBJ2-7, with TRBD2 matching 7 bases. This chain's CDR3 is CASSPLGRAYEQYF. CDR3 DNA: TGTGCCAGTAGTCCTTTAGGGAGGGCCTACGAGCAGTACTTC.